These 13 T cell receptor beta chains were all obtained from the same sample, sequenced in a study of blood T cell repertoires in COVID-19. TCRdb's table, derived via immunoSEQ multiplex PCR, lists solely in-frame clones and lacks some. The sample yields about 220,000 clones, about 88% seen once. Sequenced material: PBMCs or T cells enriched from blood (not recorded which). Receptors were obtained from a woman aged 30 to 39 who had recovered from COVID-19.

This rearrangement joins TRBV7-6 to TRBJ1-4; D remains unclear. This CDR3 spans 15 amino acids. CDR1 is SGHVS and CDR2 is FNYEAQ in the germline V gene. Trimming took 0 bases from V and 4 from J, leaving 9 bases between them. Here the CDR3 reads CASSLAGAFNEKLFF. CDR3 in DNA: TGTGCCAGCAGCTTAGCAGGAGCTTTTAATGAAAAACTGTTTTTT.

The gene calls are TRBV5-4 and TRBJ2-5; 10 nucleotides match TRBD2. Germline V gene lookup returns CDR1 SGHNT and CDR2 YYREEE (reference sequence). The V gene end was trimmed by 4 bases and the J gene end by 5 bases; junction bases not matched to a gene: 8. The CDR3 sequence is 15 residues long. This chain's CDR3 is CASSRSSGGRETQYF. CDR3 nucleotides: TGTGCCAGCAGCAGATCTAGCGGGGGTAGGGAGACCCAGTACTTC.

Here the CDR3 reads CSVEPQGITDTQYF. CDR3 sequence (DNA): TGCAGCGTTGAACCACAGGGGATCACAGATACGCAGTATTTT. J is TRBJ2-3 and V is TRBV29-1; TRBD1 matches at 7 bases. Germline CDR1 and CDR2: SQVTM and ANQGSEA. Trimming took 2 bases from V and 2 from J; bases not matched to a gene: 4. There are 14 residues in the CDR3.

The V gene is TRBV18, the J gene TRBJ2-7; TRBD1 is a possible D gene (5 bases). The germline CDR1 and CDR2 sequences are KGHSH and LQKENI. The germline V and J ends were trimmed by 2 bases and 5 bases, with 13 bases remaining between them. The CDR3 covers 14 residues. The CDR3 here is CASSPWGEVHEQYF. Here the CDR3 DNA reads TGTGCCAGCTCACCATGGGGCGAGGTCCACGAGCAGTACTTC.

The J gene is TRBJ2-7, the V gene TRBV7-9; D might be TRBD1 (6 bases). The CDR3 is 13 residues long. CDR1 is SEHNR and CDR2 is FQNEAQ in the germline V gene (reference sequence). V dropped 4 bases and J dropped 7 bases, with 14 bases sitting between them. CDR3 DNA sequence: TGTGCCAGCAGCTCCCGTGGAAGGGGGGAGCAGTACTTC. Translation gives CASSSRGRGEQYF.

The chain links TRBV4-1 to TRBJ1-2; D might be TRBD1 (5 bases). The V gene's germline CDR1 is MGHRA and CDR2 YSYEKL. V lost 0 bases, J lost 5 bases, and 16 bases lay in between. The CDR3 spans 16 residues. The CDR3: CASSQEATRGGYGYTF. CDR3 in DNA: TGCGCCAGCAGCCAAGAAGCTACGAGGGGAGGGTATGGCTACACCTTC.

This rearrangement joins TRBV7-2 to TRBJ1-1; TRBD1 agrees at 7 bases. The CDR3 is 15 amino acids. Germline V gene lookup returns CDR1 SGHTA and CDR2 FQGNSA. V shed 6 bases and J 0 bases; nucleotides not matched to a gene: 7. The CDR3 DNA reads as TGTGCCAGCAGGCCCGGGACAGCCATGAACACTGAAGCTTTCTTT. It yields the protein CASRPGTAMNTEAFF.

The chain uses TRBV9 and TRBJ2-7; tentative D call: TRBD1 (6 bases). Germline V gene lookup returns CDR1 SGDLS and CDR2 YYNGEE. V gave up 4 bases and J gave up 0 bases, with 17 bases separating them. The CDR3 runs to 16 residues. CDR3 nucleotides: TGTGCCAGCAGCCCCTCGACAGGATTCATCTCCTACGAGCAGTACTTC. It specifies CASSPSTGFISYEQYF.

The CDR3 sequence is CAISESRAGVGETQYF. The CDR3 nucleotides read TGTGCCATCAGTGAGTCGAGAGCGGGGGTAGGGGAGACCCAGTACTTC. V gene TRBV10-3 combines with J gene TRBJ2-5; TRBD2 agrees at 8 bases. The J segment lost 5 bases and the V segment lost 0 bases, leaving 8 bases of the junction unmatched. The CDR3 runs to 16 residues. Germline V gene sequence: CDR1 ENHRY, CDR2 SYGVKD.

The chain is built from TRBV7-9 and TRBJ1-1, with 12 bases aligning to TRBD1. J was trimmed by 4 bases and V by 5 bases; bases with no gene match: 14. Per germline, CDR1 SEHNR and CDR2 FQNEAQ (reference sequence). CDR3 length equals 18 residues. The CDR3 region is CASSAGTGGGGDFTEAFF. Here the CDR3 DNA reads TGTGCCAGCAGCGCCGGGACAGGGGGCGGCGGAGATTTCACTGAAGCTTTCTTT.

The rearrangement links TRBV27 to TRBJ1-2, with D maybe TRBD1 (6 bases). The V gene lost 6 bases and the J gene lost 5 bases, with 16 bases spanning the gap. The CDR3 totals 14 residues. Germline V lookup: CDR1 MNHEY, CDR2 SMNVEV (reference sequence). The CDR3: CASSLKQGGYGYTF. CDR3 DNA sequence: TGTGCCAGCAGCCTTAAACAAGGGGGATATGGCTACACCTTC.

The gene calls are TRBV7-2 and TRBJ2-2; D is uncertain. The CDR3 contains 14 residues. Trimming took off 0 bases at V and 8 bases at J, with 10 bases between the two ends. The germline gives CDR1 SGHTA, CDR2 FQGNSA. The CDR3: CASSLAEGVGELFF. The CDR3 bases are TGTGCCAGCAGCTTAGCGGAAGGAGTGGGGGAGCTGTTTTTT.

CDR3 sequence: CASSLSGVRNTIYF. The CDR3 nucleotides read TGTGCCAGCAGCCTGTCCGGGGTCCGAAACACCATATATTTT. The gene calls are TRBV13 and TRBJ1-3, with D unresolved. V shed 5 bases and J shed 5 bases, with 13 bases lying between them. Germline assignment: CDR1 PRHDT and CDR2 FYEKMQ (reference sequence). The CDR3 length is 14 residues.